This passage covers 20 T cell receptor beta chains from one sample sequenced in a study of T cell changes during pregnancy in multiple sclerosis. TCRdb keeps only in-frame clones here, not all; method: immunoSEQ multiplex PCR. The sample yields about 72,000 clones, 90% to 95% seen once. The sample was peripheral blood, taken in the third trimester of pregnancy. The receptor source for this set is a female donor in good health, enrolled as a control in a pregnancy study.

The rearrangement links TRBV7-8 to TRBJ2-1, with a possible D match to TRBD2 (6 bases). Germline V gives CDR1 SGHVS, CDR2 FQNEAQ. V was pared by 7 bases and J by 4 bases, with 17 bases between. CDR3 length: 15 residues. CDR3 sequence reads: CASNMEGSRYNEQFF. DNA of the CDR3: TGTGCCAGCAATATGGAGGGGAGTCGATACAATGAGCAGTTCTTC.

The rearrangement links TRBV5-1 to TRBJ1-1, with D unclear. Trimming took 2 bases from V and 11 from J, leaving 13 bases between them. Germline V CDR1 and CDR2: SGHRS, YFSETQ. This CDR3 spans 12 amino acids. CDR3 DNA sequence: TGCGCCAGCAGCTTCCTTGAGGGATTGGCTTTCTTT. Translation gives CASSFLEGLAFF. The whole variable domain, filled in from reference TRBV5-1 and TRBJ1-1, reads KAGVTQTPRYLIKTRGQQVTLSCSPISGHRSVSWYQQTPGQGLQFLFEYFSETQRNKGNFPGRFSGRQFSNSRSEMNVSTLELGDSALYLCASSFLEGLAFFGQGTRLTVV.

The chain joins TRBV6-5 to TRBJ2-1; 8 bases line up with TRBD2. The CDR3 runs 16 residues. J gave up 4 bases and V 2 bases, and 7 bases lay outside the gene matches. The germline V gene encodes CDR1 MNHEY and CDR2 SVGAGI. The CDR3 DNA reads TGTGCCAGCAGTTACAGAACTAGCGGAGATTACAATGAGCAGTTCTTC. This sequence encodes CASSYRTSGDYNEQFF.

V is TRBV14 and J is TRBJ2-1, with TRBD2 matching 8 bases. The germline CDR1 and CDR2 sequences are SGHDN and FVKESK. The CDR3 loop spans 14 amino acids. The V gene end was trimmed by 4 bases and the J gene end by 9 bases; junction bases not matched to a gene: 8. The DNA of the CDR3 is TGTGCCAGCAGCCGGTCGGGGGGGCAAGGTGAGCAGTTCTTC. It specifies CASSRSGGQGEQFF.

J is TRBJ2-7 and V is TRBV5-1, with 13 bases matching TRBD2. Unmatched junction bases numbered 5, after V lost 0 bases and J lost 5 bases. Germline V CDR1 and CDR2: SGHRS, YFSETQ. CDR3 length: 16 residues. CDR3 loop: CASSLGTSGRIDEQYF. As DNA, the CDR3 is TGCGCCAGCAGCTTGGGGACTAGCGGGAGAATCGACGAGCAGTACTTC.

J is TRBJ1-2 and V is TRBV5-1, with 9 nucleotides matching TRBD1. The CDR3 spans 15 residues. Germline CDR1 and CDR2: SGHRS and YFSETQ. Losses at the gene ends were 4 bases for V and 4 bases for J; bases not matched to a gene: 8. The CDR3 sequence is CASSPDRGDRYGYTF. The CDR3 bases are TGCGCCAGCAGCCCAGACAGGGGGGACCGCTATGGCTACACCTTC.

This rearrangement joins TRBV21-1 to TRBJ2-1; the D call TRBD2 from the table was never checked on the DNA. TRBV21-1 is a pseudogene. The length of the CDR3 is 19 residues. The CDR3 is CASSPGPSGRASSYNEQFF. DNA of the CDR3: TGTGCCAGCAGCCCTGGGCCTAGCGGGAGGGCTAGCTCCTACAATGAGCAGTTCTTC.

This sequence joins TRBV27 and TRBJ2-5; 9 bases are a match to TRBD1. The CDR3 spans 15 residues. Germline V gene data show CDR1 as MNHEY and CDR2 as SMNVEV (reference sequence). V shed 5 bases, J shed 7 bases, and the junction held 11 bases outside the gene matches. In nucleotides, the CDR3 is TGTGCCAGCAGTCCGACAGGGGGGCCCAGAGGGACCCAGTACTTC. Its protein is CASSPTGGPRGTQYF.

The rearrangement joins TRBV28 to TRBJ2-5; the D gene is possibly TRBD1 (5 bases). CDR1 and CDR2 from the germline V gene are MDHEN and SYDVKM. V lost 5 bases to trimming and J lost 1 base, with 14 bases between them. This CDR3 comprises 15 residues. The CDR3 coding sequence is TGTGCCAGCAGTCCTCACAGACAGTTCCAAGAGACCCAGTACTTC. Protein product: CASSPHRQFQETQYF.

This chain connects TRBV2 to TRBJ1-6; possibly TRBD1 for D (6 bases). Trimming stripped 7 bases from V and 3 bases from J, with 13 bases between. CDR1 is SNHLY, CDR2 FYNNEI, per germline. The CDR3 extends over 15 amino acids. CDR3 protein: CASTLTGGYNSPLHF. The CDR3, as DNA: TGTGCCAGCACTCTGACAGGCGGCTATAATTCACCCCTCCACTTT.

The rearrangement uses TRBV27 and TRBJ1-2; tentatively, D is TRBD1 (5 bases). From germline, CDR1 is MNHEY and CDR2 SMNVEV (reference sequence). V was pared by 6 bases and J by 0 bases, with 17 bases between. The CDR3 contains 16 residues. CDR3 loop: CASSLESGPTNYGYTF. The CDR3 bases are TGTGCCAGCAGCCTGGAATCAGGGCCAACTAACTATGGCTACACCTTC.

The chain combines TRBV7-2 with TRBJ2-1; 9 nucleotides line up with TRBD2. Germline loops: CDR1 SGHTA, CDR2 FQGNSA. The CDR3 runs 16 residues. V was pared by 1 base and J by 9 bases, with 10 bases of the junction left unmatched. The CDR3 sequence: CASSLVGSGRSGEQFF. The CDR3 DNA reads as TGTGCCAGCAGCTTAGTTGGTAGCGGGAGAAGTGGTGAGCAGTTCTTC.

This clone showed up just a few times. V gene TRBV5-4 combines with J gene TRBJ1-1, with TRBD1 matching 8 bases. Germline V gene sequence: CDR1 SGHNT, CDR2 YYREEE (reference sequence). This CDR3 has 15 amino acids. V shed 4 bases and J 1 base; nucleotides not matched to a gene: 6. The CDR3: CASSVDRATNTEAFF. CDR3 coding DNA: TGTGCCAGCAGCGTGGACAGGGCGACGAACACTGAAGCTTTCTTT.

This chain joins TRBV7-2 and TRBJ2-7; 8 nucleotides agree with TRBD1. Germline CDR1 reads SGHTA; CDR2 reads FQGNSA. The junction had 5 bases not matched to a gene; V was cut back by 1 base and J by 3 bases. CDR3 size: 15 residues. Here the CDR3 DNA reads TGTGCCAGCAGCTTAGTGGGAGGACAGGGCTACGAGCAGTACTTC. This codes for CASSLVGGQGYEQYF.

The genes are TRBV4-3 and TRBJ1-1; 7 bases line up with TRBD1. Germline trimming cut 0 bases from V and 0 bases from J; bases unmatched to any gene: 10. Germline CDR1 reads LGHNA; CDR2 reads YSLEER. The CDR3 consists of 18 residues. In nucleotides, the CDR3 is TGCGCCAGCAGCCAAGATAGAGGGGACAGCTACATGAACACTGAAGCTTTCTTT. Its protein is CASSQDRGDSYMNTEAFF.

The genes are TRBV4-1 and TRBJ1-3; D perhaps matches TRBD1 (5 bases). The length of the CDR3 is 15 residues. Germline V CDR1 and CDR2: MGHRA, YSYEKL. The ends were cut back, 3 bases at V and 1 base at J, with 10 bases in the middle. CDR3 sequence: CASSQGPTSGNTIYF. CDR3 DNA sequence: TGCGCCAGCAGCCAGGGGCCAACTTCTGGAAACACCATATATTTT.

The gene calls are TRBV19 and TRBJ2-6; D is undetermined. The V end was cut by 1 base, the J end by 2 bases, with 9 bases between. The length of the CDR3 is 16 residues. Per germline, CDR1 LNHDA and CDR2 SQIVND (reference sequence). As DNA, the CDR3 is TGTGCCAGTAGTATAGTTTGGAGTACTGGGGCCAACGTCCTGACTTTC. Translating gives CASSIVWSTGANVLTF.

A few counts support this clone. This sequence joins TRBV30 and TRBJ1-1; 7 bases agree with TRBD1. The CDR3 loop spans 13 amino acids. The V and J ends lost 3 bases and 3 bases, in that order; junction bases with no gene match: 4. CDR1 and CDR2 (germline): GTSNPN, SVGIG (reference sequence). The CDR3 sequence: CAWRKGADTEAFF. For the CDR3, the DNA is TGTGCCTGGAGAAAGGGGGCGGACACTGAAGCTTTCTTT.

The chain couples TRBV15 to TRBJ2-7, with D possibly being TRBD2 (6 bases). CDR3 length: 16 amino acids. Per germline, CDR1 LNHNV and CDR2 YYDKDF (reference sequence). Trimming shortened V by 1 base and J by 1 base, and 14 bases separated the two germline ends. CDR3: CATSRVGVSGSYEQYF. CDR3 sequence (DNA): TGTGCCACCAGCAGAGTAGGGGTGAGCGGGTCCTACGAGCAGTACTTC. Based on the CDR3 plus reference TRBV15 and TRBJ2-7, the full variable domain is DAMVIQNPRYQVTQFGKPVTLSCSQTLNHNVMYWYQQKSSQAPKLLFHYYDKDFNNEADTPDNFQSRRPNTSFCFLDIRSPGLGDTAMYLCATSRVGVSGSYEQYFGPGTRLTVT.

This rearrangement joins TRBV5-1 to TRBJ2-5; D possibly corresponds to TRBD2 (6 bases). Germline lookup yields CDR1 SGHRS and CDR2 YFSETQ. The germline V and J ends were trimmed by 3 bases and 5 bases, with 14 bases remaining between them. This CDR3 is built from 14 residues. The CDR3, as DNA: TGCGCCAGCAGCTGGTCGGCTAGCGTGGAGACCCAGTACTTC. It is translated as CASSWSASVETQYF.